One and the same sample provided the 17 T cell receptor beta chains below, sequenced in a study of preoperative IRX-2 immunotherapy in early breast cancer. Sequencing used immunoSEQ multiplex PCR; TCRdb keeps in-frame clones, though not all of them. The sample includes about 24,000 clones, about 90% seen only once; the top ten take 28%. Noted treatment: preoperative locoregional IRX-2 cytokine immunotherapy. Sequencing used tumor tissue, obtained after IRX-2 immunotherapy. The receptors come from a human donor with breast cancer.

V usage is TRBV5-1 and J usage is TRBJ2-7; D is ambiguous. CDR3 length: 13 amino acids. Germline CDR1 is SGHRS and CDR2 is YFSETQ. Between the trimmed V and J ends, which lost 0 bases and 5 bases, there was a span of 9 bases. CDR3 DNA sequence: TGCGCCAGCAGCTTGGGGGGATCCAACGAGCAGTACTTC. It is translated as CASSLGGSNEQYF.

The gene calls are TRBV5-1 and TRBJ1-2, with D hard to call. CDR1 and CDR2 from the germline V gene are SGHRS and YFSETQ. V lost 4 bases and J 2 bases, leaving 12 bases between the germline ends. The CDR3 spans 14 residues. This CDR3 reads CASSPEYSNYGYTF. The DNA for the CDR3 is TGCGCCAGCAGCCCGGAGTATTCGAACTATGGCTACACCTTC.

This clone was detected only once. V is TRBV29-1 and J is TRBJ1-1, with D maybe TRBD1 (6 bases). V lost 7 bases, J lost 11 bases, and 20 bases lay in between. Germline V lookup: CDR1 SQVTM, CDR2 ANQGSEA. CDR3 length: 12 residues. CDR3 sequence: CSAVGQTREAFF. The CDR3 DNA follows: TGCAGCGCCGTCGGACAGACTCGTGAGGCTTTCTTT.

V usage is TRBV6-1 and J usage is TRBJ2-7, with no clear D. V shed 7 bases and J shed 0 bases, with 13 bases lying between them. CDR1 and CDR2 (germline): MNHNS, SASEGT. The CDR3 runs to 14 residues. CDR3 residues: CASIGRPSSYEQYV. The CDR3 bases are TGTGCCAGCATCGGACGTCCAAGCTCCTACGAGCAGTACGTC.

CDR3 region: CASSLGASTGELFF. CDR3 DNA sequence: TGTGCCAGCAGCTTGGGGGCGAGCACCGGGGAGCTGTTTTTT. The J gene is TRBJ2-2, the V gene TRBV5-4; D is unclear. Trimming pared 0 bases from V and 4 bases from J, leaving 7 bases between. CDR1 is SGHNT, CDR2 YYREEE, per germline (reference sequence). This CDR3 comprises 14 residues.

This chain links TRBV6-1 with TRBJ2-7; D is possibly TRBD1 or TRBD2 (5 bases each). V shed 1 base and J shed 7 bases, with 11 bases lying between them. The CDR3 consists of 13 residues. Germline V gene data show CDR1 as MNHNS and CDR2 as SASEGT. Here the CDR3 reads CASSEGPGLEQYV. The CDR3 DNA sequence: TGTGCCAGCAGTGAAGGACCGGGGCTTGAGCAGTACGTC.

This sequence joins TRBV5-6 and TRBJ2-1; D not certain. Germline V CDR1 and CDR2: SGHDT, YYEEEE. The CDR3 has 14 residues. V lost 0 bases, J lost 1 base, and 5 bases lay in between. The CDR3 protein is CASSLDTSYNEQFF. DNA for the CDR3: TGTGCCAGCAGCTTGGACACTTCCTACAATGAGCAGTTCTTC.

The V gene is TRBV21-1, the J gene TRBJ1-3; TRBD1, as called in the table, went unchecked against the DNA. TRBV21-1 is listed as a pseudogene. The CDR3 extends over 17 amino acids. The CDR3 coding sequence is TGTGCCAGCACTCCGAGTGGGGGGACAGTAACTGGAAACACCATATATTTT. Translated: CASTPSGGTVTGNTIYF.

The chain is built from TRBV27 and TRBJ1-1; D not certain. V was shortened by 6 bases and J by 1 base, with 12 bases between the two germline ends. The V gene's germline CDR1 is MNHEY and CDR2 SMNVEV (reference sequence). The CDR3 is 14 residues long. The CDR3 DNA reads TGTGCCAGCAGCCTAGGGATCTCGAACACTGAAGCTTTCTTT. This sequence encodes CASSLGISNTEAFF.

The chain combines TRBV4-1 with TRBJ2-7, with 7 bases lining up with TRBD1. V dropped 1 base and J dropped 4; count of bases not matched to a gene: 7. Per the germline V gene, CDR1 is MGHRA and CDR2 is YSYEKL. The CDR3 is 15 residues long. The CDR3 reads CASSQAPGTAYEQYV. Here the CDR3 DNA reads TGCGCCAGCAGCCAAGCCCCCGGGACAGCTTACGAGCAGTACGTC.

This chain connects TRBV14 to TRBJ2-1; 9 nucleotides align to TRBD2. After removal of 5 bases from V and 8 bases from J, the junction contained 7 bases not matched to a gene. Germline CDR1 SGHDN, CDR2 FVKESK. The CDR3 extends over 14 amino acids. CDR3 sequence: CASSVSGGADEQFF. The CDR3 coding sequence is TGTGCCAGCAGCGTTAGCGGGGGAGCTGATGAGCAGTTCTTC.

The chain uses TRBV6-6 and TRBJ1-2, with unresolved D. V was cut by 0 bases and J by 3 bases, with 8 bases left in between. Germline values: CDR1 MNHNY, CDR2 SVGAGI (reference sequence). This CDR3 region has 14 residues. In nucleotides, the CDR3 is TGTGCCAGCAGTTACTCAGGTGTCTACTATGGCTACACCTTC. It translates to CASSYSGVYYGYTF.

The genes are TRBV5-6 and TRBJ1-6, with 7 bases identical to TRBD1. The CDR3 loop spans 13 amino acids. Germline CDR1 reads SGHDT; CDR2 reads YYEEEE. J lost 13 bases, V lost 0 bases, and 4 bases had no gene match. The CDR3 spells CASSLATGVPLHF. The CDR3 DNA sequence: TGTGCCAGCAGCTTGGCAACAGGGGTCCCCCTCCACTTT.

V usage is TRBV11-2 and J usage is TRBJ2-3; TRBD2 matches 11 bases. Germline CDR1 SGHAT, CDR2 FQNNGV. The CDR3 covers 17 residues. V lost 3 bases to trimming and J lost 2 bases; unmatched junction nucleotides: 7. CDR3 region: CASSFQTSGAITDTQYF. The CDR3 DNA reads as TGTGCCAGCAGCTTCCAGACTAGCGGGGCAATCACAGATACGCAGTATTTT.

Here the CDR3 reads CATRPSGGYQETQYF. The CDR3 coding sequence is TGTGCCACTAGGCCTAGCGGGGGGTACCAAGAGACCCAGTACTTC. The chain joins TRBV15 to TRBJ2-5, with 11 bases lining up with TRBD2. Looked up from germline, CDR1 is LNHNV and CDR2 is YYDKDF (reference sequence). This CDR3 contains 15 residues. V lost 9 bases, J lost 0 bases, and 6 bases stayed unmatched.

This clone has more than one count but fewer than ten. The J gene is TRBJ1-1, the V gene TRBV2, with 7 bases lining up with TRBD1. The CDR3 loop spans 14 amino acids. The ends lost 9 bases at V and 2 bases at J; junction bases unmatched: 9. Germline-derived CDR1 and CDR2 are SNHLY and FYNNEI. The CDR3 protein is CARTRDSRNTEAFF. For the CDR3, the DNA is TGTGCCAGGACCCGGGACAGCAGAAACACTGAAGCTTTCTTT.

This chain joins TRBV6-6 and TRBJ1-2; 7 positions match TRBD1. Germline V CDR1 and CDR2: MNHNY, SVGAGI (reference sequence). The V segment lost 6 bases and the J segment 8 bases; nucleotides outside the gene matches: 15. The CDR3 sequence is 15 residues long. In DNA form, the CDR3 reads TGTGCCAGCAGGGGACCCATAACAGGGGCGATAGGCTACACCTTC. Amino acids: CASRGPITGAIGYTF.